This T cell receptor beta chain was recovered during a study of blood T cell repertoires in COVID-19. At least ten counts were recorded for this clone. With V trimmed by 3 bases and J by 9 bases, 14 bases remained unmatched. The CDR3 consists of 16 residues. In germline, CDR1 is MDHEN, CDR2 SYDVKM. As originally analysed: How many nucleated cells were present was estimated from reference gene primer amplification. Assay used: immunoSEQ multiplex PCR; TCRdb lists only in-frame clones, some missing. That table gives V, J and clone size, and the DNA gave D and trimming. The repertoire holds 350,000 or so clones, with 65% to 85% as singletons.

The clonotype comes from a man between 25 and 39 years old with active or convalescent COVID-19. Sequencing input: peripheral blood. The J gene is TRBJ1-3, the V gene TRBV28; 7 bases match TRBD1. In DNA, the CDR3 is TGTGCCAGCAGTTTGGAAGACAGGGCTATGACCTCCACCATATATTTT. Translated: CASSLEDRAMTSTIYF.